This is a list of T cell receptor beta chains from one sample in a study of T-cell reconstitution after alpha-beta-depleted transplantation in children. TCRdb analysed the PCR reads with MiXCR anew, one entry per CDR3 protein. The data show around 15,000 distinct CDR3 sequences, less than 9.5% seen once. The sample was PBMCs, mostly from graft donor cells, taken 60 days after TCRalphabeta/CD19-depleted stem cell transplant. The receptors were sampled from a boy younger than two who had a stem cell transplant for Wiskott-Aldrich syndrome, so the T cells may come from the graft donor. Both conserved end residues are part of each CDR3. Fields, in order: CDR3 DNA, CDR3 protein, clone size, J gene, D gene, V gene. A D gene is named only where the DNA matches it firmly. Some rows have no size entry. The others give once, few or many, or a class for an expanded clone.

DNA: TGTGCCACCAGTGATTTACAAGGGACCATATATTTT
CDR3: CATSDLQGTIYF
size: medium-sized
J: TRBJ1-3
D: -
V: TRBV24-1

DNA: TGCGCCAGCGATTGGGGGGGCAGCTCTGGGGCCAACGTCCTGACTTTC
CDR3: CASDWGGSSGANVLTF
size: few
J: TRBJ2-6
D: -
V: TRBV5-1

DNA: TGCGCCAGCAGCTTGGGACAGCACAATGAGCAGTTCTTC
CDR3: CASSLGQHNEQFF
size: many
J: TRBJ2-1
D: -
V: TRBV5-1

DNA: TGTGCCAGCAGTGTAGGGGGGATTATCTACGAGCAGTACTTC
CDR3: CASSVGGIIYEQYF
size: -
J: TRBJ2-7
D: -
V: TRBV2

DNA: TGCAGCGCCACCGGGGACATAAACTCGGAGACCCAGTACTTC
CDR3: CSATGDINSETQYF
size: many
J: TRBJ2-5
D: -
V: TRBV29-1

DNA: TGTGCCAGCAGTGCTAGCGGGCCCTCCTACAATGAGCAGTTCTTC
CDR3: CASSASGPSYNEQFF
size: many
J: TRBJ2-1
D: TRBD2
V: TRBV6-2/TRBV6-3

DNA: TGTGCCAGCAGTTTAGGCCTAGACGGTAGCGATGAGCAGTTCTTC
CDR3: CASSLGLDGSDEQFF
size: many
J: TRBJ2-1
D: -
V: TRBV28

DNA: TGCAGTGCTAGAGATACCCTACAGAGCACAGATACGCAGTATTTT
CDR3: CSARDTLQSTDTQYF
size: many
J: TRBJ2-3
D: -
V: TRBV20-1

DNA: TGTGCCAGCAGCTTAGCGTGGGGGAAGGACACCGGGGAGCTGTTTTTT
CDR3: CASSLAWGKDTGELFF
size: few
J: TRBJ2-2
D: -
V: TRBV7-9

DNA: TGCAGTGCTAGAGATGTCCTTAGGTACAATGAGCAGTTCTTC
CDR3: CSARDVLRYNEQFF
size: many
J: TRBJ2-1
D: -
V: TRBV20-1

DNA: TGCAGTGCTAGGGCGGGGGGAAGTAACAGCAATCAGCCCCAGCATTTT
CDR3: CSARAGGSNSNQPQHF
size: many
J: TRBJ1-5
D: -
V: TRBV20-1

DNA: TGTGCCAGCAGTTACTCCCCAGGAAACACCGGGGAGCTGTTTTTT
CDR3: CASSYSPGNTGELFF
size: -
J: TRBJ2-2
D: -
V: TRBV6-2/TRBV6-3

DNA: TGTGCCAGCGGCATCAGGGGCGAGCAGTACTTC
CDR3: CASGIRGEQYF
size: many
J: TRBJ2-7
D: -
V: TRBV2

DNA: TGTGCCAGCAGCCAAGATCTGCACGAGCAGTACTTC
CDR3: CASSQDLHEQYF
size: -
J: TRBJ2-7
D: -
V: TRBV4-2

DNA: TGTGCCAGCACCGCCGGGCCCTTTATCCGCCTCTACGAGCAGTACTTC
CDR3: CASTAGPFIRLYEQYF
size: few
J: TRBJ2-7
D: -
V: TRBV12-3/TRBV12-4

DNA: TGTGCCAGCAACCGTGGAAACACCATATATTTT
CDR3: CASNRGNTIYF
size: many
J: TRBJ1-3
D: -
V: TRBV12-3/TRBV12-4

DNA: TGTGCCAGCAGCGTAAGCCTTCCGACTAGCGGGAGGACAGATACGCAGTATTTT
CDR3: CASSVSLPTSGRTDTQYF
size: few
J: TRBJ2-3
D: TRBD2
V: TRBV9

DNA: TGTGCCAGCAGCCAGGGACAGGGCTTCTATGGCTACACCTTC
CDR3: CASSQGQGFYGYTF
size: many
J: TRBJ1-2
D: TRBD1
V: TRBV12-3/TRBV12-4

DNA: TGTGCCAGCAGCGTTGGACAGGAAACCTACGAGCAGTACTTC
CDR3: CASSVGQETYEQYF
size: many
J: TRBJ2-7
D: TRBD1
V: TRBV9

DNA: TGTGCCAGCAGCGCGGGACTAGCGGGGGCCACAGATACGCAGTATTTT
CDR3: CASSAGLAGATDTQYF
size: many
J: TRBJ2-3
D: TRBD2
V: TRBV7-9

DNA: TGCAGTGCTTTACAGGGAGGATACGTCCTGACTTTC
CDR3: CSALQGGYVLTF
size: many
J: TRBJ2-6
D: -
V: TRBV20-1

DNA: TGTGCCAGCAGTTACAGGGGGCGGGTCAATCAGCCCCAGCATTTT
CDR3: CASSYRGRVNQPQHF
size: many
J: TRBJ1-5
D: TRBD1
V: TRBV12-3/TRBV12-4

DNA: TGTGCCAGCAGTTTCAGGGGGCACGGTCAGCCCCAGCATTTT
CDR3: CASSFRGHGQPQHF
size: few
J: TRBJ1-5
D: TRBD1
V: TRBV6-5

DNA: TGTGCCAGCAGCTTTATTCGGCAGGGGGGTGAAAAACTGTTTTTT
CDR3: CASSFIRQGGEKLFF
size: -
J: TRBJ1-4
D: TRBD1
V: TRBV7-9

DNA: TGCGCCAGCAGCCCCGTGCTAGCCCGATCCTACGAGCAGTACTTC
CDR3: CASSPVLARSYEQYF
size: many
J: TRBJ2-7
D: -
V: TRBV5-1

DNA: TGCGCCAGCAGCCCACTAGCGGGGGATACGCAGTATTTT
CDR3: CASSPLAGDTQYF
size: few
J: TRBJ2-3
D: TRBD2
V: TRBV5-1

DNA: TGTGCCAGCAGCTTAGCGGAGACCCAGTACTTC
CDR3: CASSLAETQYF
size: many
J: TRBJ2-5
D: -
V: TRBV13

DNA: TGTGCCAGCAGCACCCTAGGACCGGGATACGAGCAGTACTTC
CDR3: CASSTLGPGYEQYF
size: -
J: TRBJ2-7
D: -
V: TRBV2

DNA: TGTGCCAGCAGCGAGCACCCCGGGGGGCCCCAAGAGACCCAGTACTTC
CDR3: CASSEHPGGPQETQYF
size: many
J: TRBJ2-5
D: -
V: TRBV9

DNA: TGCAGTGCTAGAGAGGGCCCGGAGACCCAGTACTTC
CDR3: CSAREGPETQYF
size: -
J: TRBJ2-5
D: -
V: TRBV20-1

DNA: TGTGCCAGCAGCGCCTCCCTTAGCTCCTATAATTCACCCCTCCACTTT
CDR3: CASSASLSSYNSPLHF
size: -
J: TRBJ1-6
D: -
V: TRBV7-6

DNA: TGTGCCACTGCTCTCAGGGCGAACACCGGGGAGCTGTTTTTT
CDR3: CATALRANTGELFF
size: medium-sized
J: TRBJ2-2
D: -
V: TRBV24-1

DNA: TGTGCCAGCTCCTATGATGACTATGGCTACACCTTC
CDR3: CASSYDDYGYTF
size: -
J: TRBJ1-2
D: -
V: TRBV18

DNA: TGTGCCAGCAGTGTCGGGCAGCTCGCTGAGCAGTTCTTC
CDR3: CASSVGQLAEQFF
size: many
J: TRBJ2-1
D: -
V: TRBV28

DNA: TGTGCCAGCAGTTCCGGGGGAACCTACGAGCAGTACTTC
CDR3: CASSSGGTYEQYF
size: few
J: TRBJ2-7
D: -
V: TRBV28

DNA: TGCGCCAGCAGCCAAAATTCTGGGGCCAACGTCCTGACTTTC
CDR3: CASSQNSGANVLTF
size: many
J: TRBJ2-6
D: -
V: TRBV5-1

DNA: TGTGCCAGCAGCTTGGGACTGCGGCGCAATCAGCCCCAGCATTTT
CDR3: CASSLGLRRNQPQHF
size: many
J: TRBJ1-5
D: -
V: TRBV5-6

DNA: TGTGCCAGCTCACCCCTGAAAGCAGGGTTGAATTCACCCCTCCACTTT
CDR3: CASSPLKAGLNSPLHF
size: many
J: TRBJ1-6
D: -
V: TRBV18

DNA: TGCAGTGCTAGAGGGGGCCCCGGGGCGGGAGGGTCCACAGATACGCAGTATTTT
CDR3: CSARGGPGAGGSTDTQYF
size: many
J: TRBJ2-3
D: TRBD2
V: TRBV20-1

DNA: TGTGCCAGCAGTCCGACTGACGGGGCCAGCAATCAGCCCCAGCATTTT
CDR3: CASSPTDGASNQPQHF
size: many
J: TRBJ1-5
D: -
V: TRBV12-3/TRBV12-4

DNA: TGCGCCAGCGTAAGTGGAGGGGGGTCAGCTGAAGCTTTCTTT
CDR3: CASVSGGGSAEAFF
size: many
J: TRBJ1-1
D: -
V: TRBV10-2

DNA: TGTGCCAGCAGCTCGGATCGGGACGTTGCCTCACCCCTCCACTTT
CDR3: CASSSDRDVASPLHF
size: few
J: TRBJ1-6
D: -
V: TRBV7-9